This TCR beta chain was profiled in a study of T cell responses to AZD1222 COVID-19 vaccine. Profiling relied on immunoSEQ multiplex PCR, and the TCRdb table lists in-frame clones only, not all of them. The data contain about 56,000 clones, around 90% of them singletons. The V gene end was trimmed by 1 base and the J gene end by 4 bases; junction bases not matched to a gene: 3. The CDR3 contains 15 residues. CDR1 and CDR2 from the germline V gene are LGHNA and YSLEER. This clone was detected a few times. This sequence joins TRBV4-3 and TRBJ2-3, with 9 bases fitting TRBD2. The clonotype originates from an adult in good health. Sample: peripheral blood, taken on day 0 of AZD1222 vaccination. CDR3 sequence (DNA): TGCGCCAGCAGCCAAGGCGTAGCGGGAGCAGATACGCAGTATTTT. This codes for CASSQGVAGADTQYF.